These T cell receptor beta chains were read from a single sample in a study of T cells after yellow fever vaccination. TCRdb reprocessed the 5' RACE reads via MiXCR and lists one record per CDR3 protein. In the table there are approximately 250,000 distinct CDR3 sequences, roughly 6.2% of which are singletons. This specimen consisted of CD4+ T cells sorted from PBMCs, obtained on the day of the yellow fever booster vaccination. These receptors originate from a man aged 25 to 40 who received the YFV17D yellow fever vaccine. CDR3s include the opening cysteine and the closing phenylalanine or tryptophan. The D gene is left open where the match is weak. Clone size appears in some rows only: once, few, many, or a class for an expanded clone.

D gene | J gene | V gene | clone size | CDR3 protein | CDR3 DNA
NA | TRBJ2-3 | TRBV6-2/TRBV6-3 | few | CASSNRHSADTQYF | TGTGCCAGCAGTAACCGTCATAGCGCAGATACGCAGTATTTT
TRBD1 | TRBJ1-6 | TRBV20-1 | NA | CSARGTASSYNSPLHF | TGCAGTGCTAGGGGGACAGCCAGCTCCTATAATTCACCCCTCCACTTT
NA | TRBJ1-1 | TRBV14 | many | CASSRGRMNTEAFF | TGTGCCAGCAGCCGGGGACGGATGAACACTGAAGCTTTCTTT
NA | TRBJ1-4 | TRBV16 | few | CASSRGNNEKLFF | TGTGCCAGCAGCCGGGGGAATAATGAAAAACTGTTTTTT
NA | TRBJ2-3 | TRBV5-4 | NA | CASNPGDTDTQYF | TGTGCCAGCAACCCGGGAGACACAGATACGCAGTATTTT
NA | TRBJ1-6 | TRBV12-3/TRBV12-4 | NA | CASSSDRLPNSPLHF | TGTGCCAGCAGTTCTGACAGGCTGCCTAATTCACCCCTCCACTTT
TRBD2 | TRBJ2-7 | TRBV12-3/TRBV12-4 | few | CASSFRAVPGLAGGSNYEQYF | TGTGCCAGCAGTTTTCGGGCAGTTCCTGGACTAGCGGGAGGATCGAACTACGAGCAGTACTTC
NA | TRBJ2-7 | TRBV15 | few | CATSPSQGRLEQYF | TGTGCCACCAGTCCATCCCAGGGACGTTTGGAGCAGTACTTC
NA | TRBJ2-1 | TRBV14 | few | CASSQGQASYNEQFF | TGTGCCAGCAGCCAAGGACAGGCGTCCTACAATGAGCAGTTCTTC
TRBD1 | TRBJ1-5 | TRBV20-1 | NA | CSARRDRNQPQHF | TGCAGTGCTCGGCGGGACAGGAATCAGCCCCAGCATTTT
NA | TRBJ2-3 | TRBV6-5 | many | CASSYSPDHPQYF | TGTGCCAGCAGTTACTCGCCGGATCACCCGCAGTATTTT
TRBD2 | TRBJ2-1 | TRBV18 | NA | CASSPGSGSAYNEQFF | TGTGCCAGCTCACCAGGTAGCGGGAGCGCCTACAATGAGCAGTTCTTC
TRBD2 | TRBJ2-7 | TRBV20-1 | NA | CSAAPRSSGYEQYF | TGCAGTGCTGCCCCCCGTAGTAGCGGGTACGAGCAGTACTTC
TRBD2 | TRBJ2-2 | TRBV10-1 | NA | CASSESGLAGGNSNTGELFF | TGCGCCAGCAGTGAGTCAGGACTAGCGGGAGGCAATTCGAACACCGGGGAGCTGTTTTTT
TRBD2 | TRBJ2-3 | TRBV20-1 | many | CSASTLAGNADTQYF | TGCAGTGCTAGCACACTAGCGGGAAACGCAGATACGCAGTATTTT
TRBD1 | TRBJ2-1 | TRBV6-2/TRBV6-3 | NA | CASSFGQGYNEQFF | TGTGCCAGCAGTTTCGGACAGGGCTACAATGAGCAGTTCTTC
NA | TRBJ2-7 | TRBV7-2 | many | CASSPGSYEQYF | TGTGCCAGCAGCCCCGGATCCTACGAGCAGTACTTC
TRBD2 | TRBJ2-2 | TRBV6-2/TRBV6-3 | many | CASSPRSTSGVTGELFF | TGTGCCAGCAGTCCCCGATCGACTAGCGGGGTCACCGGGGAGCTGTTTTTT
NA | TRBJ1-2 | TRBV5-6 | NA | CASSLWAAATNYGYTF | TGTGCCAGCAGCTTGTGGGCAGCCGCTACTAACTATGGCTACACCTTC
NA | TRBJ2-5 | TRBV27 | NA | CASSWGSGRETQYF | TGTGCCAGCAGTTGGGGATCAGGGCGTGAGACCCAGTACTTC
NA | TRBJ2-3 | TRBV2 | few | CASRGNVPATTGTDTQYF | TGTGCCAGCAGGGGGAACGTCCCGGCCACCACTGGCACAGATACGCAGTATTTT
NA | TRBJ2-4 | TRBV14 | many | CASSQSGDIQYF | TGTGCCAGCAGCCAAAGTGGAGACATTCAGTACTTC
TRBD2 | TRBJ2-1 | TRBV7-9 | many | CASSLGLAVADEQFF | TGTGCCAGCAGCTTGGGACTAGCGGTGGCCGATGAGCAGTTCTTC
TRBD1 | TRBJ2-7 | TRBV7-2 | many | CASSLEVTGPRNF | TGTGCCAGCAGCTTAGAAGTGACAGGGCCCCGGAACTTC
NA | TRBJ1-6 | TRBV5-4 | few | CASSPAGGSSYNSPLHF | TGTGCCAGCAGCCCCGCTGGCGGGTCCTCCTATAATTCACCCCTCCACTTT
TRBD1 | TRBJ2-5 | TRBV18 | NA | CASSPFEGAGETQYF | TGTGCCAGCTCACCATTCGAGGGGGCTGGAGAGACCCAGTACTTC
TRBD1 | TRBJ1-1 | TRBV7-2 | NA | CASRPGGGTGLTEAFF | TGTGCCAGCAGACCCGGGGGCGGGACAGGGTTGACTGAAGCTTTCTTT
NA | TRBJ1-1 | TRBV4-3 | many | CASSQVGGRLATEAFF | TGCGCCAGCAGCCAAGTAGGGGGGCGTCTGGCCACTGAAGCTTTCTTT
NA | TRBJ2-3 | TRBV7-2 | many | CASSTGGETDTQYF | TGTGCCAGCAGCACCGGCGGGGAAACAGATACGCAGTATTTT
TRBD1 | TRBJ2-1 | TRBV12-3/TRBV12-4 | NA | CASSPWDRANEQFF | TGTGCCAGCAGTCCCTGGGACAGGGCTAATGAGCAGTTCTTC
TRBD2 | TRBJ2-2 | TRBV7-2 | NA | CASSSGGERTGELFF | TGTGCCAGCAGCTCGGGGGGAGAGCGTACCGGGGAGCTGTTTTTT
TRBD1 | TRBJ2-7 | TRBV5-1 | few | CASSPPGTALEQYF | TGCGCCAGCAGCCCCCCCGGGACAGCCCTCGAGCAGTACTTC
TRBD1 | TRBJ2-7 | TRBV29-1 | many | CSVVGTGDSRYEQYF | TGCAGCGTTGTGGGGACAGGGGATTCCCGGTACGAGCAGTACTTC
NA | TRBJ2-1 | TRBV20-1 | NA | CSARDFGPSKNEQFF | TGCAGTGCTAGAGATTTCGGGCCCTCTAAGAATGAGCAGTTCTTC
TRBD1 | TRBJ2-6 | TRBV24-1 | many | CATVGQGALSGANVLTF | TGTGCCACCGTGGGACAGGGGGCCCTCTCTGGGGCCAACGTCCTGACTTTC
NA | TRBJ2-7 | TRBV7-9 | NA | CASSLGSTPRWEYF | TGTGCCAGCAGCTTAGGGTCCACCCCCCGATGGGAGTACTTC
NA | TRBJ1-1 | TRBV25-1 | NA | CASSEYRNLGNTEAFF | TGTGCCAGCAGTGAATATCGCAACCTGGGGAACACTGAAGCTTTCTTT
TRBD1 | TRBJ1-5 | TRBV7-2 | NA | CASSSGQGRQPQHF | TGTGCCAGCAGCTCGGGACAGGGAAGGCAGCCCCAGCATTTT
NA | TRBJ2-1 | TRBV4-2 | NA | CASSQAGYSYNEQFF | TGTGCCAGCAGCCAAGCCGGCTACTCCTACAATGAGCAGTTCTTC
NA | TRBJ2-5 | TRBV5-4 | few | CASSFRDNQETQYF | TGTGCCAGCAGCTTCCGGGACAACCAAGAGACCCAGTACTTC
NA | TRBJ2-4 | TRBV29-1 | many | CSAGGGAKNIQYF | TGCAGCGCAGGGGGGGGAGCCAAAAACATTCAGTACTTC
TRBD1 | TRBJ1-4 | TRBV20-1 | many | CSAEDRFNEKLFF | TGCAGTGCTGAGGACAGGTTTAATGAAAAACTGTTTTTT
NA | TRBJ2-1 | TRBV6-1 | NA | CASSMGPLFNEQFF | TGTGCCAGCTCGATGGGACCGCTTTTCAATGAGCAGTTCTTC
NA | TRBJ1-1 | TRBV20-1 | many | CSATITMNTEAFF | TGCAGTGCCACGATCACTATGAACACTGAAGCTTTCTTT
NA | TRBJ1-2 | TRBV7-2 | few | CASSLYGQNYGYTF | TGTGCCAGCAGCTTATATGGGCAAAACTATGGCTACACCTTC
TRBD1 | TRBJ2-3 | TRBV7-9 | few | CASSRDSPGGQYF | TGTGCCAGCAGCCGGGACAGCCCCGGAGGGCAGTATTTT
TRBD2 | TRBJ2-7 | TRBV6-6 | few | CASGTSGLYEQYF | TGTGCCAGCGGAACTAGCGGGCTCTACGAGCAGTACTTC
NA | TRBJ2-5 | TRBV7-2 | many | CASSLDVASTQYF | TGTGCCAGCAGCTTAGACGTAGCGTCCACCCAGTACTTC
TRBD2 | TRBJ2-7 | TRBV6-2/TRBV6-3 | few | CASTLSGSYEQYF | TGTGCCAGCACTCTTAGCGGGTCCTACGAGCAGTACTTC
NA | TRBJ1-4 | TRBV7-9 | many | CASSLGGYGHEKLFF | TGTGCCAGCAGCTTAGGGGGTTACGGTCATGAAAAACTGTTTTTT
NA | TRBJ1-3 | TRBV19 | NA | CASSPRLVSGNTIYF | TGTGCCAGTAGTCCCAGACTGGTCTCTGGAAACACCATATATTTT
NA | TRBJ2-5 | TRBV7-2 | many | CASSSFGISEAQYF | TGTGCCAGCAGCTCCTTTGGGATATCGGAGGCCCAGTACTTC
NA | TRBJ1-1 | TRBV20-1 | NA | CSASTDTKAFF | TGCAGTGCTAGCACTGACACTAAAGCTTTCTTT